This entry features one T cell receptor (beta chain) sequence. The record originates from a study of graft-versus-host responses after intestinal transplantation. Turning to the study itself: Multivisceral, liver-intestinal, or isolated intestinal grafts went to recipients. Overall study results and limits: The highest levels of circulating GvH clones went along with early declines in HvG clones after transplant.

CDR1 and CDR2 (germline): SEHNR, FQNEAQ (reference sequence). Losses at the gene ends were 6 bases for V and 2 bases for J; bases not matched to a gene: 3. This CDR3 spans 15 amino acids. Profiling relied on immunoSEQ multiplex PCR, and the TCRdb table lists in-frame clones only, not all of them. The profile shows fewer than 20,000 clones, around 35% of them singletons. This chain joins TRBV7-9 and TRBJ2-7; 14 nucleotides match TRBD2. The sample was alloreactive CD4+ T cells from a mixed lymphocyte reaction culture, taken before intestinal transplant. Sample subset: CFSE-low proliferating T cells sorted from roughly 6-day pre-transplant mixed lymphocyte reaction (GvH or HvG direction). The sequence was obtained from a human patient who received an intestinal transplant. The CDR3 region has the DNA TGTGCCAGCAGACCGGGACTAGCGGGGGCCTACGAGCAGTACTTC. Translation: CASRPGLAGAYEQYF.